The subject of this entry is one T cell receptor (beta chain). The antigen is undetermined. This CDR3 region has 12 residues. The V gene lost 6 bases and the J gene lost 4 bases, with 9 bases spanning the gap. This sample is part of a study of CD8 T cells in ankylosing spondylitis. Whole-study findings and limits: Characteristic, it appeared, of ankylosing spondylitis blood was a TCR beta motif of fewer than 10 highly homologous variants.

Quantitative 5'-RACE with molecular barcodes was used to make the TCR beta libraries. TCRdb reprocessed the 5' RACE reads with MiXCR, giving one entry per CDR3 protein. The data show 450,000 or so distinct CDR3 sequences, approximately 26% seen once. The source material was blood, either unsorted or a sorted T cell fraction (not recorded which). V gene TRBV12-3 or TRBV12-4 combines with J gene TRBJ1-1; TRBD1 is a possible D gene (6 bases). This receptor was obtained from a male donor with ankylosing spondylitis. In DNA form, the CDR3 reads TGTGCCAGCAGCCAGGGGTTCACTGAAGCTTTCTTT. Protein: CASSQGFTEAFF.